This T cell receptor beta chain was captured in a study of cytomegalovirus exposure and HLA in healthy donors. This clone was seen just once. Its antigen is undetermined. General observations from the study: Likely technical artifact: a cluster of highly shared sequence variants. Researchers counted 164 TCR beta chains as cytomegalovirus-associated. There were several of the most significant clusters that appeared linked to common viral pathogens in a later analysis.

The PCR contained 60 Vbeta and 13 Jbeta primers. Profiled with immunoSEQ multiplex PCR; TCRdb holds only in-frame clones, not every one. The sample records 100,000 to 150,000 clones, over 60% being singletons. Sequencing was carried out using PBMCs. The clonotype originates from a female donor in good health and CMV-seronegative.

The CDR3 spells CASSPPGLAGAREQYF. CDR3 bases: TGTGCCAGCTCACCACCGGGACTAGCGGGAGCACGGGAGCAGTACTTC. The genes are TRBV18 and TRBJ2-7; the match to TRBD2 covers 14 bases. The CDR3 is made up of 16 amino acids. J gave up 7 bases and V 0 bases, and 5 bases lay outside the gene matches. The germline CDR1 and CDR2 sequences are KGHSH and LQKENI. The entire variable domain, with the rest obtained from reference TRBV18 and TRBJ2-7, is as follows: NAGVMQNPRHLVRRRGQEARLRCSPMKGHSHVYWYRQLPEEGLKFMVYLQKENIIDESGMPKERFSAEFPKEGPSILRIQQVVRGDSAAYFCASSPPGLAGAREQYFGPGTRLTVT.